These 2 T cell receptor beta chains came from one sample sequenced in a study of cytomegalovirus exposure and HLA in healthy donors (dated by TCRdb to 2016 to 2017). Receptor amplification or capture employed the immunoSEQ multiplex PCR assay. For the multiplex PCR, a mixture combining 60 forward primers for TCR Vbeta segments and 13 reverse primers for TCR Jbeta segments was used. TCRdb mirrors the immuneACCESS table, restricted to in-frame sequences. Some clones are absent from its copies; in checked studies, under half trace to an unresolved V gene, and the reason for the others is unknown. Here the sample has 65,000 to 95,000 clones; about 78% occur a single time. 3% to 3.5% of the sample rests with the top ten. The sequenced sample was PBMCs. The receptors were sampled from a man aged 50 or older in good health and CMV-seronegative.

J is TRBJ2-3 and V is TRBV6-5, with TRBD1 matching 9 bases. This CDR3 has 15 residues. Germline CDR1 and CDR2: MNHEY and SVGAGI. V trimming: 5 bases; J trimming: 3 bases; junction bases outside the gene matches: 6. CDR3 nucleotides: TGTGCCAGCAGTCTTACAGGGGGCGGAACAGATACGCAGTATTTT. Protein product: CASSLTGGGTDTQYF.

A note on this clone: Distinct nucleotide sequences in the sample also encode this CDR3. V is TRBV28 and J is TRBJ1-1; weak D call: TRBD1 (5 bases). This CDR3 is 14 amino acids long. Trimming removed 9 bases at V and 1 base at J, with 15 bases between. Germline CDR1 MDHEN, CDR2 SYDVKM. The CDR3 spells CASGGGGPNTEAFF. The CDR3 region has the DNA TGTGCCAGTGGGGGGGGTGGACCGAACACTGAAGCTTTCTTT.